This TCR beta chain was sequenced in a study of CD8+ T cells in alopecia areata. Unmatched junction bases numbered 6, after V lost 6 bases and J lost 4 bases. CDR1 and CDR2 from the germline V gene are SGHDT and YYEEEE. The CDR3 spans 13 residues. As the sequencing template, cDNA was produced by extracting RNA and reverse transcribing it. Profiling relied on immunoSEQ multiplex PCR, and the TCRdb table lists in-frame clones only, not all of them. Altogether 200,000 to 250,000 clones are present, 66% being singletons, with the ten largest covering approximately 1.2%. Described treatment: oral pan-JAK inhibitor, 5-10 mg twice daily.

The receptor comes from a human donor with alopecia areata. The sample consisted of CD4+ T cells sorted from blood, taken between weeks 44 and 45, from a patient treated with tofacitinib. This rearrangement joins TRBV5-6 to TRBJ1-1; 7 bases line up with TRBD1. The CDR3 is CASTEQGPTEAFF. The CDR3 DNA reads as TGTGCCAGCACCGAACAGGGGCCCACTGAAGCTTTCTTT.